The present T cell receptor beta chain was sequenced within a study of Ad26.COV2.S vaccination and SARS-CoV-2 variants. Specified treatment: 15 to 20 received Ad26.COV2.S at low or high dose, single or two shots; 5 received placebo; per-sample allocation not given. Sampling took place 63 days after the first vaccine or placebo injection. Clones were read by immunoSEQ multiplex PCR, and TCRdb kept only the in-frame ones, dropping some. This sample carries about 680,000 clones, roughly 90% of them seen once, and the ten largest clones take approximately 1.5%. This TCR came from a person between 18 and 65 years old who received the Ad26.COV2.S COVID-19 vaccine or a placebo. Sequences were derived from peripheral blood, sampled in a trial of Ad26.COV2.S vaccine versus placebo.

The CDR3 nucleotides are TGTGCCAGCAGTTACGGAGGGAACCAAGAGACCCAGTACTTC. This codes for CASSYGGNQETQYF. This chain links TRBV6-5 with TRBJ2-5, with D possibly TRBD2 on 6 matching bases. V was cut by 2 bases and J by 0 bases, with 7 bases left in between. CDR1 is MNHEY, CDR2 SVGAGI, per germline. CDR3 size: 14 residues.